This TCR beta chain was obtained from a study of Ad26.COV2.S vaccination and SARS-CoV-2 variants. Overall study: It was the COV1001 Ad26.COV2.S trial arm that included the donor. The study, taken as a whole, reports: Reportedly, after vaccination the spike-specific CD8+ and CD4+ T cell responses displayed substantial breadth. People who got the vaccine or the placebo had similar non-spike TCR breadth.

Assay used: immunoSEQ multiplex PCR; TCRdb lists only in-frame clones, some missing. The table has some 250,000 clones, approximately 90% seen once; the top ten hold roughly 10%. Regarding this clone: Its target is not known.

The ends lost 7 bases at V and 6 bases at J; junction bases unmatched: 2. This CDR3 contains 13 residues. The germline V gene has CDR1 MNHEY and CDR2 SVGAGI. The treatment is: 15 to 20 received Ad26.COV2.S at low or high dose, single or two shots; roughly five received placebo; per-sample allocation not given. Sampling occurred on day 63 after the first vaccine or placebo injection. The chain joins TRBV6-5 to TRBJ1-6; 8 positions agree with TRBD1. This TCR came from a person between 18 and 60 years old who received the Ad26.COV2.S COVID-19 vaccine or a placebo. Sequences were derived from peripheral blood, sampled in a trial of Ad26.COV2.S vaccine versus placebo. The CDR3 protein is CASTGQGNSPLHF. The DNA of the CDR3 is TGTGCCAGCACTGGACAGGGTAATTCACCCCTCCACTTT.